This T cell receptor (beta chain) was sequenced during a study of T cells in Graves' hyperthyroidism and ophthalmopathy. The PBMCs were taken from around 9.1 ml of fresh peripheral blood. Amplified TCR beta CDR3 regions derived from RNA transcripts. Researchers ran a first-round RT-PCR on the TCR CDR3 using the HTBI primer set. TCRdb re-derived calls from the multiplex PCR reads in MiXCR, one entry per CDR3 protein. The table has roughly 650,000 distinct CDR3 sequences, about a sixth seen once. The germline gives CDR1 SNHLY, CDR2 FYNNEI. Trimming cost V 7 bases and J 2 bases, with 11 bases left between them. This CDR3 has 14 amino acids. This clonotype appeared a few times.

The source material was blood. This rearrangement joins TRBV2 to TRBJ2-2; D uncertain. The TCR sequence derives from a woman aged 40 to 50 with Graves' ophthalmopathy. The CDR3 coding sequence is TGTGCCAGCAAAGAACTTTTAAACACCGGGGAGCTGTTTTTT. It specifies CASKELLNTGELFF.